Detailed here is one T cell receptor beta chain. As to treatment: about 20 received Ad26.COV2.S at low or high dose, single or two shots; about 5 received placebo; per-sample allocation not given. Day 63 following the first vaccine or placebo injection was when the samples were taken. The study used a vaccine consisting of an Ad26 vector that expressed Wuhan-strain SARS-CoV-2 spike. Measured with immunoSEQ multiplex PCR; TCRdb has only the in-frame clones, and not every one. Of hundreds of thousands of clones listed, approximately 81% are singletons. This sample was included in a study of Ad26.COV2.S vaccination and SARS-CoV-2 variants. Turning to the study itself: The vaccine Ad26.COV2.S was put into the muscle once, or twice with 56 days between.

V shed 8 bases and J shed 7 bases, with 8 bases lying between them. This CDR3 spans 11 amino acids. Germline V gene data show CDR1 as MNHNY and CDR2 as SVGAGI (reference sequence). The source is a person between 18 and 60 years old who received the Ad26.COV2.S COVID-19 vaccine or a placebo. The chain is built from TRBV6-6 and TRBJ2-2; D is undetermined. The sequencing used peripheral blood, collected in a trial of Ad26.COV2.S vaccine versus placebo. In DNA form, the CDR3 reads TGTGCCAGCGGTGGCGTCGGGGAGCTGTTTTTT. Its protein is CASGGVGELFF.